The rows below give T cell receptor beta chains drawn from one sample of a study of cytomegalovirus exposure and HLA in healthy donors. Clones were read by immunoSEQ multiplex PCR, and TCRdb kept only the in-frame ones, dropping some. The sample contains some 90,000 clones, approximately 76% of which appear only once. The specimen sequenced was PBMCs. All receptors come from a man aged 30 to 45 in good health and CMV-seropositive. Both conserved end residues are part of each CDR3. D genes are given only for firm matches. Expanded clones get a size class; other rows say once, few or many, or leave the size out.

CDR3 protein,CDR3 DNA,clone size,D gene,J gene,V gene
CASSFWRSSYEQYF,TGTGCCAGCAGCTTCTGGAGAAGCTCCTACGAGCAGTACTTC,NA,NA,TRBJ2-7,TRBV5-6
CASSSGQRDDYGYTF,TGTGCCAGCAGCTCCGGACAGCGAGACGACTATGGCTACACCTTC,NA,NA,TRBJ1-2,TRBV13
CASSPRTGTNTGELFF,TGCGCCAGCAGCCCTAGGACAGGGACGAACACCGGGGAGCTGTTTTTT,NA,TRBD1,TRBJ2-2,TRBV5-1
CASRRAGTLAYEQYF,TGTGCCAGCAGGAGAGCCGGGACACTAGCCTACGAGCAGTACTTC,few,NA,TRBJ2-7,TRBV6-5
CASSPVQHF,TGTGCCAGCAGCCCCGTCCAGCATTTT,NA,NA,TRBJ1-5,TRBV6-6
CATSRDPLGDSGNTIYF,TGTGCCACCAGCAGAGATCCCCTCGGGGACTCAGGAAACACCATATATTTT,NA,NA,TRBJ1-3,TRBV15
CASSVASDPYNEQFF,TGTGCCAGCAGCGTAGCCAGTGATCCCTACAATGAGCAGTTCTTC,NA,NA,TRBJ2-1,TRBV9
CASSLSGQGWTEAFF,TGTGCCAGCAGTTTATCGGGACAGGGATGGACTGAAGCTTTCTTT,NA,TRBD1,TRBJ1-1,TRBV28
CASSFREFVDEQYF,TGTGCCAGCAGCTTTAGGGAGTTTGTCGACGAGCAGTACTTC,NA,NA,TRBJ2-7,TRBV7-9
CASRALTEAFF,TGTGCCAGCAGGGCCCTGACTGAAGCTTTCTTT,NA,NA,TRBJ1-1,TRBV27
CASSDARGAFPKTQYF,TGTGCCAGCAGCGATGCACGGGGGGCCTTTCCGAAGACCCAGTACTTC,NA,NA,TRBJ2-5,TRBV5-6
CSVLGGGTEAFF,TGCAGCGTCCTGGGGGGAGGAACTGAAGCTTTCTTT,few,NA,TRBJ1-1,TRBV29-1
CASSLTSGSLSDTQYF,TGCGCCAGCAGCCTCACTAGCGGGAGTCTGTCAGATACGCAGTATTTT,NA,TRBD2,TRBJ2-3,TRBV4-3
CASCRLAPDTGELFF,TGTGCCAGCTGTAGGCTAGCGCCCGACACCGGGGAGCTGTTTTTT,NA,NA,TRBJ2-2,TRBV27
CASSSPGTASYEQYF,TGTGCCAGCAGTTCGCCGGGGACAGCCTCCTACGAGCAGTACTTC,NA,TRBD1,TRBJ2-7,TRBV28
CASSQGGGSGNTIYF,TGCGCCAGCAGCCAAGGGGGGGGCTCTGGAAACACCATATATTTT,NA,NA,TRBJ1-3,TRBV4-3
CASSEPVSGGGTDTQYF,TGTGCCAGCAGTGAGCCGGTAAGCGGGGGGGGCACAGATACGCAGTATTTT,NA,TRBD2,TRBJ2-3,TRBV2
CATSQVKQYF,TGTGCCACCTCGCAGGTAAAGCAGTACTTC,once,NA,TRBJ2-7,TRBV28
CASSLRGTGNTGELFF,TGTGCCAGCAGCTTAAGGGGGACAGGGAACACCGGGGAGCTGTTTTTT,NA,TRBD1,TRBJ2-2,TRBV7-2
CSATDRGLRNKQYF,TGCAGCGCAACTGACAGGGGATTGAGGAACAAGCAGTACTTC,NA,TRBD1,TRBJ2-7,TRBV29-1
CASSIQGWSEQYF,TGTGCCAGTAGTATTCAGGGTTGGAGCGAGCAGTACTTC,NA,NA,TRBJ2-7,TRBV19
CASSLLGRNSGANVLTF,TGTGCCAGCAGCTTACTGGGGAGAAACTCTGGGGCCAACGTCCTGACTTTC,NA,NA,TRBJ2-6,TRBV11-2
CATSSAQGYYGYTF,TGTGCCACCAGCAGTGCACAGGGGTACTATGGCTACACCTTC,many,TRBD1,TRBJ1-2,TRBV15
CASSLGSARQGASSNQPQHF,TGTGCTAGCAGCTTAGGGTCGGCGAGACAGGGGGCTTCCAGCAATCAGCCCCAGCATTTT,NA,TRBD1,TRBJ1-5,TRBV7-7
CASSPRDVLTF,TGTGCCAGCTCACCAAGAGACGTCCTGACTTTC,NA,NA,TRBJ2-6,TRBV18
CASSLASGTGYTDTQYF,TGCGCCAGCAGCTTGGCTTCGGGGACAGGCTACACAGATACGCAGTATTTT,NA,TRBD1,TRBJ2-3,TRBV5-1
CASSPTFSTDTQYF,TGTGCCAGCAGCCCTACTTTCAGCACAGATACGCAGTATTTT,once,NA,TRBJ2-3,TRBV7-3
CASSLGQGGEKLFF,TGTGCCAGCAGCTTGGGACAGGGGGGTGAAAAACTGTTTTTT,NA,TRBD1,TRBJ1-4,TRBV9
CASTLRYDLPSYGYTF,TGTGCCAGCACCTTAAGGTATGATCTTCCTAGCTATGGCTACACCTTC,NA,NA,TRBJ1-2,TRBV11-3
CASSLRRSDRGPGTEAFF,TGTGCCAGCAGCCTAAGACGATCAGACAGGGGGCCTGGCACTGAAGCTTTCTTT,NA,TRBD1,TRBJ1-1,TRBV7-8
CASSHPPEETQYF,TGTGCCAGCAGTCATCCGCCGGAGGAGACCCAGTACTTC,NA,NA,TRBJ2-5,TRBV5-4
CASGGLAGFANTGELFF,TGTGCCAGCGGGGGGCTAGCGGGATTCGCGAACACCGGGGAGCTGTTTTTT,NA,TRBD2,TRBJ2-2,TRBV9
CASSILGGGSNEQFF,TGTGCCAGCAGCATCCTCGGCGGGGGGTCGAATGAGCAGTTCTTC,NA,TRBD2,TRBJ2-1,TRBV2
CASRTDRINQPQHF,TGTGCCAGCAGGACCGACAGGATTAATCAGCCCCAGCATTTT,few,NA,TRBJ1-5,TRBV28
CASSVRDPAGGEKLFF,TGTGCCAGCAGTGTCAGAGACCCCGCCGGGGGTGAAAAACTGTTTTTT,NA,NA,TRBJ1-4,TRBV2
CASSERQGASEQFF,TGTGCCAGCAGCGAGCGACAGGGAGCGAGTGAGCAGTTCTTC,few,TRBD1,TRBJ2-1,TRBV11-1
CASSQEKTGGNSPLHF,TGTGCCAGCAGCCAGGAGAAGACAGGGGGAAATTCACCCCTCCACTTT,NA,TRBD1,TRBJ1-6,TRBV4-2
CASSQDHQGLFF,TGTGCCAGCAGCCAAGATCACCAGGGGTTGTTTTTT,NA,NA,TRBJ1-4,TRBV4-2
CASRTGTGVDDTEAFF,TGTGCCAGTAGGACCGGGACAGGGGTCGACGACACTGAAGCTTTCTTT,NA,TRBD1,TRBJ1-1,TRBV19
CASSPRGSADTQYF,TGTGCCAGCAGTCCCCGTGGTAGTGCAGATACGCAGTATTTT,NA,NA,TRBJ2-3,TRBV28
CASSLGSERHDTQYF,TGTGCCAGCAGCCTTGGTAGCGAGAGGCACGATACGCAGTATTTT,NA,NA,TRBJ2-3,TRBV7-9
CSVPPGGTYEQFF,TGCAGCGTTCCCCCGGGAGGAACGTATGAGCAGTTCTTC,NA,TRBD2,TRBJ2-1,TRBV29-1
CASSQYNGGTQPQHF,TGTGCCAGCTCACAGTACAACGGGGGGACACAGCCCCAGCATTTT,NA,NA,TRBJ1-5,TRBV18
CASSVQGPSHGYTF,TGTGCCAGCAGTGTCCAGGGGCCCAGCCATGGCTACACCTTC,NA,NA,TRBJ1-2,TRBV6-1
CASGLDSNSNQPQHF,TGTGCCAGCGGGCTGGACAGTAATAGCAATCAGCCCCAGCATTTT,NA,NA,TRBJ1-5,TRBV2
CASRGQGNSEAFF,TGTGCCAGCAGGGGACAGGGGAATTCTGAAGCTTTCTTT,once,TRBD1,TRBJ1-1,TRBV27
CASSRTGFTYEQYF,TGTGCCAGCAGTCGGACAGGATTCACCTACGAGCAGTACTTC,few,TRBD1,TRBJ2-7,TRBV6-5
CATSGSYRGGNYGYTF,TGTGCCACCAGCGGATCGTACAGGGGAGGCAACTATGGCTACACCTTC,NA,TRBD1,TRBJ1-2,TRBV15
CASSKGLAGDEQYF,TGTGCCAGCAGCAAGGGACTAGCGGGAGACGAGCAGTACTTC,few,TRBD2,TRBJ2-7,TRBV5-4
CASSQDPAGAQDTEAFF,TGCGCCAGCAGCCAAGATCCGGCGGGGGCGCAGGACACTGAAGCTTTCTTT,medium-sized,NA,TRBJ1-1,TRBV4-1
CSVSRGRGDQPQHF,TGCAGCGTATCCAGGGGGCGAGGTGATCAGCCCCAGCATTTT,NA,TRBD1,TRBJ1-5,TRBV29-1
CASSLMGQAYEQYF,TGTGCCAGCAGCTTAATGGGGCAGGCCTACGAGCAGTACTTC,NA,NA,TRBJ2-7,TRBV7-2
CASSRLGKVDGYTF,TGTGCCAGCAGTCGTTTGGGCAAGGTCGATGGCTACACCTTC,NA,NA,TRBJ1-2,TRBV6-5
CASTLWDRGNSPLHF,TGTGCCAGCACCCTTTGGGACAGAGGGAATTCACCCCTCCACTTT,NA,TRBD1,TRBJ1-6,TRBV6-1